Sequencing of this TCR beta chain was carried out in a study of OX40 agonist ivuxolimab in advanced cancers. About this clone itself: Antigen unknown.

Sequenced by immunoSEQ multiplex PCR; TCRdb stores in-frame clones only, minus some. The sample shows 100,000 or so clones, under 95% of them seen only once. Findings and caveats of the study: Individuals who were partial responders at 0.1-3.0 mg/kg had clonal expansion that ranked among the lowest.

Sequencing used CD4+ or CD8+ T cells sorted from blood, obtained in a trial of the OX40 agonist ivuxolimab. This TCR came from an adult with an advanced solid tumor such as melanoma, head and neck, liver or kidney cancer.

In nucleotides, the CDR3 is TGTGCCAGCAGCGGGGCGATGAGCAATCAGCCCCAGCATTTT. The encoded protein is CASSGAMSNQPQHF. The chain employs TRBV28 and TRBJ1-5; a weak D match, TRBD1 (5 bases). The V gene's germline CDR1 is MDHEN and CDR2 SYDVKM. Deletions cut 6 bases from V and 1 base from J, with 10 bases between. The CDR3 runs 14 residues.